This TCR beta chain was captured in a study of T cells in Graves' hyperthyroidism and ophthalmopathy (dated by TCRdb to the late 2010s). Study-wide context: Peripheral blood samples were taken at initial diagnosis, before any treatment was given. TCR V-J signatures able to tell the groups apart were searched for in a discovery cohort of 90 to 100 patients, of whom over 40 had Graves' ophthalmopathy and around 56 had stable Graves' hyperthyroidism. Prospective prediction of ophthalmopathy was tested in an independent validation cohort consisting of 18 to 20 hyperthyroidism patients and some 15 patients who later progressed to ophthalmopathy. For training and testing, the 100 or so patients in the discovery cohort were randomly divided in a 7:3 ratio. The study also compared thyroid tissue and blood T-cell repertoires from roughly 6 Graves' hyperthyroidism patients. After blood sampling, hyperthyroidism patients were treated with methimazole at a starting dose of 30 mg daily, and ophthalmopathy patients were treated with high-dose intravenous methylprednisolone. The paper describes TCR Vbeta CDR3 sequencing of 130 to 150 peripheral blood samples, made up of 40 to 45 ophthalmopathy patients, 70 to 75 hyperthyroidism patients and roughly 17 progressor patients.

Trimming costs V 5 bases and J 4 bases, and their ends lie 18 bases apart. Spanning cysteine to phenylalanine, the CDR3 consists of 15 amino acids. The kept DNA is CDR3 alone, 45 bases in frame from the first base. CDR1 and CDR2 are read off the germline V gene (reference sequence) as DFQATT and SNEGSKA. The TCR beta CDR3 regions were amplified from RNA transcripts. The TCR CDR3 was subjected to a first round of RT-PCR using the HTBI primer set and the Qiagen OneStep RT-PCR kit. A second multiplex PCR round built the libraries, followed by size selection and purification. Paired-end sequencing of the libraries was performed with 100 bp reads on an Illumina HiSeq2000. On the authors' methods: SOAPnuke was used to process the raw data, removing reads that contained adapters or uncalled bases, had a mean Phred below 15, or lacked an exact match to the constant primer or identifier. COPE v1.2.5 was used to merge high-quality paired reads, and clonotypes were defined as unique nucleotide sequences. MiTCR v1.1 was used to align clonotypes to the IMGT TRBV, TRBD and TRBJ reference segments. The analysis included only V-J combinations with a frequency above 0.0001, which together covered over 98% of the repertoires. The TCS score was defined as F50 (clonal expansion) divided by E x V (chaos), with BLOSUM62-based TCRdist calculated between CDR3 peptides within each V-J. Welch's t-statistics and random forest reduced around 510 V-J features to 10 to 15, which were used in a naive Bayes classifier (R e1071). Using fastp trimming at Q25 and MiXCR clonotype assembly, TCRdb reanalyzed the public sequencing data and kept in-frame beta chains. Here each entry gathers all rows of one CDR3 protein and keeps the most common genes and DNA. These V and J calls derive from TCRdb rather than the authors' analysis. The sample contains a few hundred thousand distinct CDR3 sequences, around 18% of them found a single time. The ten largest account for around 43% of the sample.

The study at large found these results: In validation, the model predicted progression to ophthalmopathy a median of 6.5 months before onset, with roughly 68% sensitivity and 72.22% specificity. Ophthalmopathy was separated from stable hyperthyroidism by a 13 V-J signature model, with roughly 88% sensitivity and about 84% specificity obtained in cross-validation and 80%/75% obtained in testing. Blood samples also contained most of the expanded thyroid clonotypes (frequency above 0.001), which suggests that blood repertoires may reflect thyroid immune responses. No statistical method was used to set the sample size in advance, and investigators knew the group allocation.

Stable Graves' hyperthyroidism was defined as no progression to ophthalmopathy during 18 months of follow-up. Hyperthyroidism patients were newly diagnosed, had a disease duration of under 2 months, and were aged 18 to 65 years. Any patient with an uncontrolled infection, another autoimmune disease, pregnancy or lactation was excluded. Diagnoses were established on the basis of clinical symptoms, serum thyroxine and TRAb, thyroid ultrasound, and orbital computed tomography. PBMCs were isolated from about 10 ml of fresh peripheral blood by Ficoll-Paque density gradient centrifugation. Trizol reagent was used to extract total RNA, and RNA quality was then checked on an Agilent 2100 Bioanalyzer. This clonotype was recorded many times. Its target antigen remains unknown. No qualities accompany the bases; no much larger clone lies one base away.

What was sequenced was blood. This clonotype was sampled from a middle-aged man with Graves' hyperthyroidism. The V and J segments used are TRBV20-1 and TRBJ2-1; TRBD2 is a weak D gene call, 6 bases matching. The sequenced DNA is TGCAGTGCTCGCACCAGGGCGGGGAATTACAATGAGCAGTTCTTC. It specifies CSARTRAGNYNEQFF.